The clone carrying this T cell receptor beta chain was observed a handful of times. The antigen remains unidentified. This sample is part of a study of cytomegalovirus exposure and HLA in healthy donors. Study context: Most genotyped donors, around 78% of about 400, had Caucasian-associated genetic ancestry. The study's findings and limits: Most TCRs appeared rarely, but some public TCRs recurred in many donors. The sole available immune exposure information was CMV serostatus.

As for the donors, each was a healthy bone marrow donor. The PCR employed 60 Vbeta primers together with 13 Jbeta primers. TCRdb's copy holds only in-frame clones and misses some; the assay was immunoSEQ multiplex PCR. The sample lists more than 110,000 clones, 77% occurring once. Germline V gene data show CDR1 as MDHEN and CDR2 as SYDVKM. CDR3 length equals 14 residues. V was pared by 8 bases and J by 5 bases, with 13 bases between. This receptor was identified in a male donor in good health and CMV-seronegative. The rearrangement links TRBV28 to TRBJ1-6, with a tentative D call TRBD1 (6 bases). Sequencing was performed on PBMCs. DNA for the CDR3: TGTGCCAGCGCGCGGGGGGGCAATAATTCACCCCTCCACTTT. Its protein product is CASARGGNNSPLHF.